This T cell receptor beta chain was documented in a study of T cell responses to AZD1222 COVID-19 vaccine. Study-wide results and limits: Epitopes outside B.1.351 and B.1.1.7 mutated regions reportedly drew nearly half of spike TCRs. Baseline serology detected seropositivity in only six or seven AZD1222 recipients. A rise in Spike-specific TCR breadth and depth followed two AZD1222 doses.

The assay was immunoSEQ multiplex PCR, and TCRdb's table has in-frame clones only and misses some. The table records approximately 110,000 clones, about nine tenths of them present only once. As to this clone: Its antigen is still unknown.

V was clipped by 1 base and J by 0 bases, with 13 bases between them. Germline V gives CDR1 GTSNPN, CDR2 SVGIG (reference sequence). The CDR3 contains 16 residues. The sequence was obtained from an adult in good health. Sequencing was performed on peripheral blood, taken on day 0 of AZD1222 vaccination. The gene calls are TRBV30 and TRBJ1-3; a weak D match, TRBD1 (6 bases). The CDR3 loop is CAWSGGTLDSGNTIYF. The CDR3 nucleotides read TGTGCCTGGAGTGGCGGGACACTTGACTCTGGAAACACCATATATTTT.